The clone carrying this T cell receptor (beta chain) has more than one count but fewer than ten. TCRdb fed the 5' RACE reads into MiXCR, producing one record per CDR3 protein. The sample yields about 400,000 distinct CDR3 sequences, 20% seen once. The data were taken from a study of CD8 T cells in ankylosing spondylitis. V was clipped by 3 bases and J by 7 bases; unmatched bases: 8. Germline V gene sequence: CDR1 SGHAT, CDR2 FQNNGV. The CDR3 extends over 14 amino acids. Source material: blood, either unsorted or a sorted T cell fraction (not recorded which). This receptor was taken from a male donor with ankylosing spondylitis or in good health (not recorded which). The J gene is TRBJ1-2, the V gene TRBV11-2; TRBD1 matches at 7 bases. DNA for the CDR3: TGTGCCAGCAGCTTGGGGGCCGGGACAGCTGGCTACACCTTC. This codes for CASSLGAGTAGYTF. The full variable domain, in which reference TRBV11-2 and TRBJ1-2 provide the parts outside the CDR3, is EAGVAQSPRYKIIEKRQSVAFWCNPISGHATLYWYQQILGQGPKLLIQFQNNGVVDDSQLPKDRFSAERLKGVDSTLKIQPAKLEDSAVYLCASSLGAGTAGYTFGSGTRLTVV.